The rows below give T cell receptor beta chains drawn from one sample of a study of vaccination and CD4 T cells after COVID-19. In TCRdb, the PCR reads were re-called with MiXCR into one record per CDR3 protein. Among 20,000 to 25,000 distinct CDR3 sequences listed, under 40% were seen once. Their recognized antigens are unknown. Specimen: CD4+ T cells from blood, cultured in vitro, collected about 7 months after SARS-CoV-2 vaccination. These receptors all come from a human donor who had recovered from COVID-19. Both conserved end residues are part of each CDR3. A D gene is named only where the DNA matches it firmly. A row's size may be missing; if present it is once, few, many or a size class.

TRBV20-1	-	TRBJ2-1	few	TGCAGTGCACGACAGATCATCCCGTACAATGAGCAGTTCTTC	CSARQIIPYNEQFF
TRBV7-2	-	TRBJ2-5	few	TGTGCCAGCAGCTTAGGGGGGGCTGGCGGAGCGACCCAGTACTTC	CASSLGGAGGATQYF
TRBV7-2	TRBD1	TRBJ1-5	-	TGTGCCAGCAGCTTATACAGGGGACTTAGCAATCAGCCCCAGCATTTT	CASSLYRGLSNQPQHF
TRBV28	-	TRBJ1-5	-	TGTGCCAGCAGTTATAAGGTAGAGGGCAATCAGCCCCAGCATTTT	CASSYKVEGNQPQHF
TRBV7-2	TRBD2	TRBJ2-5	-	TGTGCCAGCAGCTCCCCCATACTAGCGGACCAAGAGACCCAGTACTTC	CASSSPILADQETQYF
TRBV7-6	-	TRBJ2-3	few	TGTGCCAGCAGCGCCCTAAGCACAGATACGCAGTATTTT	CASSALSTDTQYF
TRBV28	-	TRBJ1-5	-	TGTGCCAGCAGCCCAGGGGAATGGGGAAATCAGCCCCAGCATTTT	CASSPGEWGNQPQHF
TRBV6-4	TRBD1	TRBJ2-5	-	TGTGCCAGCAGCTTAAGAGGGGGACAGGGAAAGACAGAGACCCAGTACTTC	CASSLRGGQGKTETQYF
TRBV6-1	-	TRBJ1-2	-	TGTGCCAGCAGAGTAGGGACGGCTGCTATTAGCTACACCTTC	CASRVGTAAISYTF
TRBV20-1	-	TRBJ2-5	-	TGCAGTGCTATTCAGGGTCAAGAGACCCAGTACTTC	CSAIQGQETQYF
TRBV20-1	TRBD2	TRBJ2-7	-	TGCAGTGCTAGTTTAGGACTAGCGGGAGGGTCCTACGAGCAGTACTTC	CSASLGLAGGSYEQYF
TRBV27	TRBD2	TRBJ2-1	few	TGTGCCAGCAGGGCGGGACTAGCGGGAGGGCCCTCCTACAATGAGCAGTTCTTC	CASRAGLAGGPSYNEQFF
TRBV27	TRBD2	TRBJ2-7	-	TGTGCCAGCAGAAGTCCTAGCGGGAGGCAATCCTACGAGCAGTACTTC	CASRSPSGRQSYEQYF
TRBV7-9	-	TRBJ1-1	once	TGTGCCAGCAGCTTAACGGATAGGAGGGTAAGTATCACTGAAGCTTTCTTT	CASSLTDRRVSITEAFF
TRBV6-2/TRBV6-3	-	TRBJ1-2	few	TGTGCCAGCAGTGACCCCCCAGGGGCCTACACCTTC	CASSDPPGAYTF
TRBV20-1	-	TRBJ2-1	-	TGCAGTGCTAGATCCAAGTTCTTC	CSARSKFF
TRBV20-1	-	TRBJ1-1	-	TGCAGTGCTAGAGACAGGGAACTGGCTTTCTTT	CSARDRELAFF
TRBV27	-	TRBJ2-5	-	TGTACCAGCAGTTTCCCTGACAGAGAGACCCAGTACTTC	CTSSFPDRETQYF
TRBV4-2	-	TRBJ1-2	few	TGTGCCAGCAGCCCAGTTCAGACAGGAGGCGGCTATGGCTACACCTTC	CASSPVQTGGGYGYTF
TRBV20-1	TRBD2	TRBJ2-1	few	TGCAGTGCTAGGACGGGAGGCCCCTACAATGAGCAGTTCTTC	CSARTGGPYNEQFF
TRBV6-1	TRBD1	TRBJ1-5	-	TGTGCCAGCAGAGCACAGGGGTCCGCAGCCAGTCAGCCCCAGCATTTT	CASRAQGSAASQPQHF
TRBV7-3	TRBD2	TRBJ2-5	-	TGTGCCAGCAGCTTACGGGGTAGCGGGAGAGGGGGTGTGAGGCAAGAGACCCAGTACTTC	CASSLRGSGRGGVRQETQYF
TRBV27	-	TRBJ1-6	-	TGTGCCAGCAGCTTGCGGGACACCTATAATTCACCCCTCCACTTT	CASSLRDTYNSPLHF
TRBV20-1	TRBD1	TRBJ2-7	-	TGCAGTGCTAGGGGGACAGGAGGTGGAGGGTCCTACGAGCAGTACTTC	CSARGTGGGGSYEQYF
TRBV7-9	-	TRBJ2-1	-	TGTGCCAGCAGCCGCTCCGGATACTCCTACAATGAGCAGTTCTTC	CASSRSGYSYNEQFF
TRBV5-4	-	TRBJ1-6	-	TGTGCCAGCAGCTTGGCCCCTATCGGTAATTCACCCCTCCACTTT	CASSLAPIGNSPLHF
TRBV7-2	TRBD1	TRBJ1-5	few	TGTGCCAGCAGCCTGTGGGACAGGGTTAATCAGCCCCAGCATTTT	CASSLWDRVNQPQHF
TRBV20-1	TRBD2	TRBJ2-3	few	TGCAGTGCTAGAGGGAGAGCGGGAGGGCCCCCAGATACGCAGTATTTT	CSARGRAGGPPDTQYF
TRBV7-8	TRBD1	TRBJ2-3	-	TGTGCCAGCAGCCTCCGGACAGGGACTTATACGCAGTATTTT	CASSLRTGTYTQYF
TRBV10-3	-	TRBJ1-6	few	TGTGCCATCCAAGAAGGACGGATTAATTCACCCCTCCACTTT	CAIQEGRINSPLHF
TRBV11-2	-	TRBJ2-5	few	TGTGCCAGCAGCGGGCAAGAGACCCAGTACTTC	CASSGQETQYF
TRBV27	TRBD1	TRBJ2-5	-	TGTGCCAGCAGTCCCCGGACAGGGAAACAAGAGACCCAGTACTTC	CASSPRTGKQETQYF
TRBV7-9	-	TRBJ1-2	-	TGTGCCAGCAGCTTTACAAGGAGTCTCCTTGTCGGGGGTGATGGCTACACCTTC	CASSFTRSLLVGGDGYTF
TRBV28	-	TRBJ2-3	-	TGTGCCAGCAGTCCCCTAGGGGCGTCTAGCACAGATACGCAGTATTTT	CASSPLGASSTDTQYF
TRBV4-1	-	TRBJ2-7	-	TGCGCCAGCAGCCAAGATTTCCCCGGAGACTACGAGCAGTACTTC	CASSQDFPGDYEQYF
TRBV4-3	-	TRBJ1-1	few	TGCGCCAGCAGCCAAGAGGTTAGGGGAACTGAAGCTTTCTTT	CASSQEVRGTEAFF
TRBV19	TRBD2	TRBJ2-1	few	TGTGCCAGTAGTGTGGGGACTAGCGGTTACAATGAGCAGTTCTTC	CASSVGTSGYNEQFF